These 28 T cell receptor beta chains came from one sample sequenced in a study of cytomegalovirus exposure and HLA in healthy donors. The PCR ran on 60 Vbeta and 13 Jbeta primers. Assay: immunoSEQ multiplex PCR; the TCRdb copy retains only in-frame clones and omits some. The table has around 150,000 clones, more than 60% seen once. The specimen sequenced was PBMCs. The receptors originated from a man aged 18 to 29 in good health and CMV-seropositive.

V is TRBV30 and J is TRBJ2-7; 8 bases agree with TRBD2. V lost 0 bases to trimming and J lost 7 bases; unmatched junction nucleotides: 26. From germline, CDR1 is GTSNPN and CDR2 SVGIG (reference sequence). The CDR3 loop spans 20 amino acids. CDR3 in amino acids: CAWSVLSGLAGGRFLGEQYF. The CDR3 DNA is TGTGCCTGGAGTGTATTATCGGGGCTAGCGGGTGGGAGATTTTTAGGTGAGCAGTACTTC. The entire variable domain, with the rest obtained from reference TRBV30 and TRBJ2-7, is as follows: SQTIHQWPATLVQPVGSPLSLECTVEGTSNPNLYWYRQAAGRGLQLLFYSVGIGQISSEVPQNLSASRPQDRQFILSSKKLLLSDSGFYLCAWSVLSGLAGGRFLGEQYFGPGTRLTVT.

The V call is TRBV2, the J call TRBJ2-1; TRBD2 agrees at 9 bases. V gave up 7 bases and J gave up 5 bases; unmatched junction bases: 6. This CDR3 is 14 amino acids long. The germline V gene encodes CDR1 SNHLY and CDR2 FYNNEI. CDR3 in amino acids: CASIYRLADNEQFF. In DNA, the CDR3 is TGTGCCAGCATCTATCGACTAGCGGACAATGAGCAGTTCTTC.

The chain couples TRBV28 to TRBJ2-1, with a weak D call TRBD2 (6 bases). The CDR3 has 14 residues. Germline CDR1 reads MDHEN; CDR2 reads SYDVKM. V lost 4 bases to trimming and J lost 5 bases, with 12 bases between them. The CDR3 protein is CASSSISGDNEQFF. Written as DNA, the CDR3 is TGTGCCAGCAGTTCGATTAGCGGAGACAATGAGCAGTTCTTC.

The V and J genes are TRBV19 and TRBJ1-4, with TRBD1 matching 7 bases. CDR1 is LNHDA and CDR2 is SQIVND in the germline V gene (reference sequence). Germline trimming cut 7 bases from V and 0 bases from J; bases unmatched to any gene: 5. The CDR3 is 15 amino acids. CDR3 bases: TGTGCCAGTAAATTCCAGGGGGCAACTAATGAAAAACTGTTTTTT. Protein sequence: CASKFQGATNEKLFF. The full variable domain, completed using reference TRBV19 and TRBJ1-4, is DGGITQSPKYLFRKEGQNVTLSCEQNLNHDAMYWYRQDPGQGLRLIYYSQIVNDFQKGDIAEGYSVSREKKESFPLTVTSAQKNPTAFYLCASKFQGATNEKLFFGSGTQLSVL.

The chain joins TRBV27 to TRBJ2-1, with TRBD2 identical over 8 bases. CDR1 and CDR2 (germline): MNHEY, SMNVEV (reference sequence). The CDR3 loop spans 14 amino acids. V dropped 3 bases and J dropped 9; count of bases not matched to a gene: 7. This chain's CDR3 is CASSFRREAAEQFF. CDR3 nucleotides: TGTGCCAGCAGTTTTCGGCGGGAGGCCGCTGAGCAGTTCTTC.

The V call is TRBV29-1, the J call TRBJ2-2; D is possibly TRBD2 (6 bases). Germline assignment: CDR1 SQVTM and CDR2 ANQGSEA. V was trimmed by 4 bases and J by 6 bases, leaving 15 bases between them. The CDR3 is 14 amino acids. For the CDR3, the DNA is TGCAGCGTTGTTCGAGATACTAGCTCCGGGGAGCTGTTTTTT. This encodes CSVVRDTSSGELFF.

The V gene is TRBV30, the J gene TRBJ2-3; D might be TRBD2 (6 bases). The CDR3 is made up of 16 amino acids. The germline V and J ends were trimmed by 0 bases and 2 bases, with 15 bases remaining between them. Germline assignment: CDR1 GTSNPN and CDR2 SVGIG (reference sequence). CDR3 DNA: TGTGCCTGGAGTGTTTCTACGGGAGCAACCACAGATACGCAGTATTTT. It encodes CAWSVSTGATTDTQYF.

V usage is TRBV29-1 and J usage is TRBJ2-7, with 7 bases aligning to TRBD2. There are 14 residues in the CDR3. Trimming cost V 0 bases and J 5 bases; bases outside gene matches: 7. Germline CDR1 and CDR2: SQVTM and ANQGSEA. The CDR3 sequence is CSVEELGGFDEQYF. CDR3 in DNA: TGCAGCGTTGAAGAGTTGGGGGGGTTCGACGAGCAGTACTTC.

V gene TRBV7-8 combines with J gene TRBJ2-7, with 9 positions matching TRBD2. The germline V gene has CDR1 SGHVS and CDR2 FQNEAQ. The J segment lost 6 bases and the V segment lost 5 bases, leaving 11 bases of the junction unmatched. This CDR3 spans 15 amino acids. This CDR3 is CASSPPGLALTEQYF. The CDR3 bases are TGTGCCAGCAGCCCCCCGGGACTAGCTCTCACCGAGCAGTACTTC. The full variable domain, completed using reference TRBV7-8 and TRBJ2-7, is GAGVSQSPRYKVAKRGQDVALRCDPISGHVSLFWYQQALGQGPEFLTYFQNEAQLDKSGLPSDRFFAERPEGSVSTLKIQRTQQEDSAVYLCASSPPGLALTEQYFGPGTRLTVT.

This chain uses TRBV5-1 with TRBJ1-2, with TRBD1 matching over 9 bases. This CDR3 comprises 17 residues. After removal of 1 base from V and 4 bases from J, the junction contained 11 bases not matched to a gene. CDR1 SGHRS and CDR2 YFSETQ come from the germline V gene. The CDR3 spells CASSLKTGGAYSYGYTF. The CDR3 DNA is TGCGCCAGCAGCTTGAAAACAGGGGGCGCTTACAGCTATGGCTACACCTTC.

The V gene is TRBV7-8, the J gene TRBJ2-7; D not certain. Germline CDR1 SGHVS, CDR2 FQNEAQ. Trimming removed 1 base at V and 1 base at J, with 8 bases between. This CDR3 comprises 14 residues. The CDR3 DNA follows: TGTGCCAGCAGCTTAGTGAGCGAGTCCTACGAGCAGTACTTC. It translates to CASSLVSESYEQYF.

The chain carries TRBV9 and TRBJ1-3, with 7 bases lining up with TRBD1. The germline V gene encodes CDR1 SGDLS and CDR2 YYNGEE. The J segment lost 3 bases and the V segment lost 3 bases, leaving 9 bases of the junction unmatched. The CDR3 is 16 residues long. Here the CDR3 DNA reads TGTGCCAGCAGCGCCGAAATGGCAGGGGGTGGAAACACCATATATTTT. Protein: CASSAEMAGGGNTIYF.

The chain has TRBV30 and TRBJ2-4; the match to TRBD1 covers 7 bases. In germline, CDR1 is GTSNPN, CDR2 SVGIG (reference sequence). CDR3 length: 16 amino acids. The junction had 6 bases not matched to a gene; V was cut back by 1 base and J by 0 bases. In DNA, the CDR3 is TGTGCCTGGAGTGGACAGGGCGTAAGAGCCAAAAACATTCAGTACTTC. It translates to CAWSGQGVRAKNIQYF. The full variable domain, its missing parts supplied by reference TRBV30 and TRBJ2-4, is SQTIHQWPATLVQPVGSPLSLECTVEGTSNPNLYWYRQAAGRGLQLLFYSVGIGQISSEVPQNLSASRPQDRQFILSSKKLLLSDSGFYLCAWSGQGVRAKNIQYFGAGTRLSVL.

This chain links TRBV5-1 with TRBJ2-7, with D possibly matching TRBD2 (6 bases). V was cut by 0 bases and J by 2 bases, with 12 bases left in between. The germline gives CDR1 SGHRS, CDR2 YFSETQ. The CDR3 covers 15 residues. CDR3 nucleotide sequence: TGCGCCAGCAGCTTGGGTCCGGGGGTAACCTACGAGCAGTACTTC. Protein product: CASSLGPGVTYEQYF.

This chain joins TRBV2 and TRBJ2-5; no clear D. Near its end, the DNA agrees better with TRBJ2-7, so the J call may be wrong. CDR1 and CDR2 (germline): SNHLY, FYNNEI. The CDR3 extends over 11 amino acids. The CDR3 coding sequence is TGTGCCAGCAGGCCCCTCTACGAGCAGTACTTC. Translated: CASRPLYEQYF.

The chain links TRBV9 to TRBJ2-1, with 10 bases matching TRBD2. Trimming at V came to 3 bases and at J to 1 base, leaving 4 bases not matched to a gene. The CDR3 is 16 amino acids. Germline V CDR1 and CDR2: SGDLS, YYNGEE. CDR3 coding DNA: TGTGCCAGCAGCGCTAGCGGGAGTGTGTCCTACAATGAGCAGTTCTTC. It is translated as CASSASGSVSYNEQFF.

The V gene is TRBV4-1, the J gene TRBJ2-7, with no clear D. This CDR3 comprises 15 residues. Germline assignment: CDR1 MGHRA and CDR2 YSYEKL. V was clipped by 0 bases and J by 2 bases, with 11 bases between them. In DNA form, the CDR3 reads TGCGCCAGCAGCCAAGAGCGAGAGGAACCCTACGAGCAGTACTTC. It translates to CASSQEREEPYEQYF.

The V call is TRBV28, the J call TRBJ1-1; D remains unclear. Trimming left V 6 bases short and J 1 base short, with 6 bases between. Germline V gene lookup returns CDR1 MDHEN and CDR2 SYDVKM. This CDR3 is built from 12 residues. The CDR3: CASRGSNTEAFF. CDR3 in DNA: TGTGCCAGCAGGGGCTCGAACACTGAAGCTTTCTTT.

The chain has TRBV28 and TRBJ1-4; TRBD1 is a possible D gene (6 bases). CDR1 MDHEN and CDR2 SYDVKM come from the germline V gene. The CDR3 has 15 amino acids. The germline V and J ends were trimmed by 3 bases and 1 base, with 9 bases remaining between them. CDR3 nucleotide sequence: TGTGCCAGCAGTTTTAGGGGGGGAACTAATGAAAAACTGTTTTTT. This codes for CASSFRGGTNEKLFF.

This clone was observed a handful of times. The J gene is TRBJ2-7, the V gene TRBV18, with 7 bases aligning to TRBD1. V shed 4 bases and J 4 bases; nucleotides not matched to a gene: 7. Looked up from germline, CDR1 is KGHSH and CDR2 is LQKENI. This CDR3 spans 14 amino acids. The CDR3 DNA follows: TGTGCCAGCTCACAGCCGGGACAGAATTACGAGCAGTACTTC. Its translation: CASSQPGQNYEQYF.

This chain links TRBV27 with TRBJ2-7; D gene ambiguous. The CDR3 has 13 amino acids. The germline V gene has CDR1 MNHEY and CDR2 SMNVEV (reference sequence). Between the trimmed V and J ends, which lost 6 bases and 6 bases, there was a span of 15 bases. The CDR3 coding sequence is TGTGCCAGCAGGCCATCAAGCACTGCCGAGCAGTACTTC. Amino acid sequence: CASRPSSTAEQYF.

The chain uses TRBV10-3 and TRBJ2-5; 10 bases line up with TRBD1. V dropped 1 base and J dropped 3; count of bases not matched to a gene: 2. This CDR3 contains 15 residues. The germline V gene has CDR1 ENHRY and CDR2 SYGVKD. As DNA, the CDR3 is TGTGCCATCAGTGAGTATGGACAGGGGGAAGAGACCCAGTACTTC. It translates to CAISEYGQGEETQYF.

The V gene is TRBV28, the J gene TRBJ1-5, with 7 bases lining up with TRBD1. V dropped 5 bases and J dropped 2; count of bases not matched to a gene: 12. The germline V gene has CDR1 MDHEN and CDR2 SYDVKM. The CDR3 covers 17 residues. The CDR3 coding sequence is TGTGCCAGCAGTCTCACAGGGGTGGTTTATGGCAATCAGCCCCAGCATTTT. Protein product: CASSLTGVVYGNQPQHF.

The genes are TRBV30 and TRBJ2-7, with 10 bases fitting TRBD1. The CDR3 length is 13 residues. V lost 0 bases to trimming and J lost 6 bases; unmatched junction nucleotides: 2. CDR1 is GTSNPN and CDR2 is SVGIG in the germline V gene (reference sequence). DNA for the CDR3: TGTGCCTGGAGTGTAGGGGACAGGGGCGAGCAGTACTTC. Amino acids: CAWSVGDRGEQYF. Full variable domain (remainder filled in from reference TRBV30 and TRBJ2-7): SQTIHQWPATLVQPVGSPLSLECTVEGTSNPNLYWYRQAAGRGLQLLFYSVGIGQISSEVPQNLSASRPQDRQFILSSKKLLLSDSGFYLCAWSVGDRGEQYFGPGTRLTVT.

The V call is TRBV29-1, the J call TRBJ2-7; TRBD1 matches 8 bases. The V gene end was trimmed by 6 bases and the J gene end by 3 bases; junction bases not matched to a gene: 7. CDR3 size: 13 residues. CDR1 is SQVTM and CDR2 is ANQGSEA in the germline V gene. CDR3 sequence: CSVPGQANYEQYF. The CDR3 bases are TGCAGCGTCCCGGGACAGGCAAACTACGAGCAGTACTTC.

The V and J genes are TRBV4-1 and TRBJ2-7; possible D gene TRBD2, 5 bases. V was pared by 0 bases and J by 0 bases, with 12 bases between. This CDR3 spans 16 amino acids. Per the germline V gene, CDR1 is MGHRA and CDR2 is YSYEKL. The CDR3 DNA follows: TGCGCCAGCAGCCAAGATCCCGCAGCGGCCTCCTACGAGCAGTACTTC. Its translation is CASSQDPAAASYEQYF.

J is TRBJ2-2 and V is TRBV18; perhaps TRBD2 as D (6 bases). The CDR3 totals 14 residues. CDR1 is KGHSH and CDR2 is LQKENI in the germline V gene. The V and J ends lost 6 bases and 1 base respectively, with 9 bases between them. CDR3: CASSGLLNTGELFF. The CDR3 DNA reads TGTGCCAGCTCCGGACTACTGAACACCGGGGAGCTGTTTTTT.

J is TRBJ2-5 and V is TRBV7-9; D call uncertain. CDR1 and CDR2 from the germline V gene are SEHNR and FQNEAQ (reference sequence). V lost 1 base, J lost 7 bases, and 4 bases lay in between. This CDR3 region has 11 residues. In DNA, the CDR3 is TGTGCCAGCAGCTTAGTCGGGACCCAGTACTTC. This translates into CASSLVGTQYF.